What follows are 20 T cell receptor beta chains derived from one specimen sequenced in a study of cytomegalovirus exposure and HLA in healthy donors. The study ran its PCR with 60 Vbeta and 13 Jbeta primers. Repertoires were generated with immunoSEQ multiplex PCR, while TCRdb's copy carries only in-frame clones and drops some. The sample records under 200,000 clones, 80% to 90% being singletons. Sequenced material: PBMCs. Receptor source: a man under 40 in good health and CMV-seropositive.

This chain connects TRBV7-2 to TRBJ2-5; no definite D call. V lost 3 bases and J lost 6, with 5 bases in between. Germline lookup yields CDR1 SGHTA and CDR2 FQGNSA. This CDR3 has 11 amino acids. This chain's CDR3 is CASSFYQTQYF. The CDR3 DNA follows: TGTGCCAGCAGCTTCTACCAGACCCAGTACTTC.

The chain links TRBV19 to TRBJ2-1; a weak D match, TRBD2 (6 bases). The CDR3 contains 16 residues. Trimming removed 3 bases from V and 0 bases from J, with 12 bases in between. Germline V gene sequence: CDR1 LNHDA, CDR2 SQIVND (reference sequence). The DNA for the CDR3 is TGTGCCAGTAGTATTCGACGGGAGAGCTCCTACAATGAGCAGTTCTTC. This codes for CASSIRRESSYNEQFF. Complete variable domain (other parts from reference TRBV19 and TRBJ2-1): DGGITQSPKYLFRKEGQNVTLSCEQNLNHDAMYWYRQDPGQGLRLIYYSQIVNDFQKGDIAEGYSVSREKKESFPLTVTSAQKNPTAFYLCASSIRRESSYNEQFFGPGTRLTVL.

The gene calls are TRBV5-1 and TRBJ2-5, with a possible D match to TRBD2 (6 bases). V dropped 5 bases and J dropped 5 bases, with 13 bases sitting between them. Germline CDR1 and CDR2: SGHRS and YFSETQ. CDR3 size: 13 residues. This chain's CDR3 is CASSSDRGETQYF. The CDR3 bases are TGCGCCAGCAGTTCTGACCGGGGGGAGACCCAGTACTTC.

V and J are TRBV2 and TRBJ1-3; D is undetermined. Germline assignment: CDR1 SNHLY and CDR2 FYNNEI. CDR3 length equals 16 residues. Trimming shortened V by 6 bases and J by 0 bases, and 15 bases separated the two germline ends. Here the CDR3 DNA reads TGTGCCAGCAGCCCAAACGGGGTGAGCTCTGGAAACACCATATATTTT. Amino acids: CASSPNGVSSGNTIYF.

In the case of this clone: The junction does not match germline at one end; this may be a read error. The chain couples TRBV27 to TRBJ2-1, with 7 bases aligning to TRBD1. The germline CDR1 and CDR2 sequences are MNHEY and SMNVEV (reference sequence). The CDR3 has 17 residues. Here the CDR3 DNA reads TGTGCCAGCAGCTCCCTTCTTACAGGGGTGTCCTACAATGGGCAGTTCTTC. Amino acids: CASSSLLTGVSYNGQFF.

The chain recombines TRBV7-3 with TRBJ1-2, with D perhaps TRBD1 (6 bases). The CDR3 spans 13 residues. V shed 4 bases and J shed 0 bases, with 6 bases lying between them. The germline V gene has CDR1 SGHTA and CDR2 FQGTGA. CDR3 loop: CASSSGANYGYTF. DNA for the CDR3: TGTGCCAGCAGCTCAGGGGCTAACTATGGCTACACCTTC. The full variable domain, completed using reference TRBV7-3 and TRBJ1-2, is GAGVSQTPSNKVTEKGKYVELRCDPISGHTALYWYRQSLGQGPEFLIYFQGTGAADDSGLPNDRFFAVRPEGSVSTLKIQRTERGDSAVYLCASSSGANYGYTFGSGTRLTVV.

V usage is TRBV4-2 and J usage is TRBJ2-2; D is perhaps TRBD1 (6 bases). In germline, CDR1 is LGHNA, CDR2 YNFKEQ. The V end was cut by 1 base, the J end by 3 bases, with 18 bases between. The CDR3 length is 18 residues. CDR3 nucleotide sequence: TGTGCCAGCAGCCAAGCAAAGGGGGTGGGGGATTACACCGGGGAGCTGTTTTTT. Translated: CASSQAKGVGDYTGELFF.

This clone turned up a few times. The chain couples TRBV13 to TRBJ2-7, with D perhaps matching TRBD1 (5 bases). Germline loops: CDR1 PRHDT, CDR2 FYEKMQ (reference sequence). V dropped 4 bases and J dropped 4 bases, with 8 bases sitting between them. The CDR3 extends over 12 amino acids. This CDR3 reads CASSYQGYEQYV. As DNA, the CDR3 is TGTGCCAGCAGCTACCAGGGTTACGAGCAGTACGTC.

This clone was observed a single time. V usage is TRBV11-2 and J usage is TRBJ2-7, with 7 bases aligning to TRBD1. The CDR3 is 14 residues long. CDR1 is SGHAT, CDR2 FQNNGV, per germline. After removal of 5 bases from V and 7 bases from J, the junction contained 11 bases not matched to a gene. This chain's CDR3 is CASSSRTGRQEQYF. The CDR3 DNA is TGTGCCAGCAGCAGCCGGACAGGACGGCAGGAGCAGTACTTC.

The chain recombines TRBV7-2 with TRBJ1-1; maybe TRBD1 (6 bases). In germline, CDR1 is SGHTA, CDR2 FQGNSA. Trimming shortened V by 5 bases and J by 8 bases, and 15 bases separated the two germline ends. The CDR3 is 13 amino acids. The CDR3 loop is CASSLNAGVEAFF. As DNA, the CDR3 is TGTGCCAGCAGCCTTAACGCAGGGGTGGAAGCTTTCTTT. Full variable domain (rest looked up from reference TRBV7-2 and TRBJ1-1): GAGVSQSPSNKVTEKGKDVELRCDPISGHTALYWYRQSLGQGLEFLIYFQGNSAPDKSGLPSDRFSAERTGGSVSTLTIQRTQQEDSAVYLCASSLNAGVEAFFGQGTRLTVV.

CDR3 nucleotides: TGCGCCAGCAGCCAAGGACTAGCGGGATATGCCTACGAGCAGTACTTC. It codes for CASSQGLAGYAYEQYF. The chain couples TRBV4-1 to TRBJ2-5; TRBD2 matches at 11 bases. The J call may be mistaken, given a closer DNA end match to TRBJ2-7. There are 16 residues in the CDR3. CDR1 is MGHRA, CDR2 YSYEKL, per germline.

Written as DNA, the CDR3 is TGTGCCAGCAGCAAGGACAGACTTTACGAGCAGTACGTC. It is translated as CASSKDRLYEQYV. This chain links TRBV2 with TRBJ2-7, with D perhaps TRBD1 (6 bases). This CDR3 is built from 13 residues. V lost 6 bases, J lost 4 bases, and 13 bases lay in between. Germline-derived CDR1 and CDR2 are SNHLY and FYNNEI.

The chain carries TRBV27 and TRBJ2-3; the match to TRBD2 covers 7 bases. Unmatched junction bases numbered 9, after V lost 8 bases and J lost 1 base. Germline V gene lookup returns CDR1 MNHEY and CDR2 SMNVEV (reference sequence). The CDR3 contains 15 residues. In DNA, the CDR3 is TGTGCCAGCCGAATAATAGCGGGCCGCACAGATACGCAGTATTTT. Translating it yields CASRIIAGRTDTQYF.

This chain joins TRBV7-6 and TRBJ2-7, with 14 nucleotides matching TRBD2. The V gene end was trimmed by 0 bases and the J gene end by 6 bases; junction bases not matched to a gene: 1. CDR3 size: 15 residues. Germline V gives CDR1 SGHVS, CDR2 FNYEAQ. In nucleotides, the CDR3 is TGTGCCAGCAGCTTAGCGGGGACTAGCGGGAGCGAGCAGTACGTC. This gives the protein CASSLAGTSGSEQYV.

This clone has just one count. The chain carries TRBV29-1 and TRBJ1-1, with TRBD1 matching over 11 bases. The CDR3 spans 13 residues. CDR1 SQVTM and CDR2 ANQGSEA come from the germline V gene. The V segment lost 6 bases and the J segment 5 bases; nucleotides outside the gene matches: 5. The CDR3 loop reads CSVEDRGRTEAFF. The CDR3 DNA follows: TGCAGCGTGGAGGACAGGGGGCGGACTGAAGCTTTCTTT. Full variable domain (missing parts from reference TRBV29-1 and TRBJ1-1): SAVISQKPSRDICQRGTSLTIQCQVDSQVTMMFWYRQQPGQSLTLIATANQGSEATYESGFVIDKFPISRPNLTFSTLTVSNMSPEDSSIYLCSVEDRGRTEAFFGQGTRLTVV.

This clone was detected once. The chain is built from TRBV7-3 and TRBJ2-3; possible D gene TRBD2, 5 bases. V dropped 5 bases and J dropped 10 bases, with 16 bases sitting between them. Germline CDR1 reads SGHTA; CDR2 reads FQGTGA. The CDR3 sequence is 13 residues long. CDR3 amino acids: CASSPSLGGSQYF. For the CDR3, the DNA is TGTGCCAGCAGCCCTTCCCTTGGCGGGTCGCAGTATTTT.

The chain employs TRBV19 and TRBJ2-1; tentative D call: TRBD2 (6 bases). The CDR3 sequence is 15 residues long. Germline V gene sequence: CDR1 LNHDA, CDR2 SQIVND (reference sequence). Deletions cut 7 bases from V and 2 bases from J, with 15 bases between. CDR3 in amino acids: CASTPSRRAYNEQFF. CDR3 coding DNA: TGTGCCAGTACCCCCAGTCGGAGGGCCTACAATGAGCAGTTCTTC.

The chain uses TRBV2 and TRBJ2-7; 7 bases fit TRBD2. The CDR3 is 16 amino acids. Germline V gene lookup returns CDR1 SNHLY and CDR2 FYNNEI. Germline trimming cut 7 bases from V and 3 bases from J; bases unmatched to any gene: 15. The CDR3 is CASTQPQGGSIYEQYV. The CDR3, as DNA: TGTGCCAGCACTCAACCCCAGGGCGGGAGTATCTACGAGCAGTACGTC.

This clone was counted once. The chain links TRBV19 to TRBJ1-1, with 10 bases lining up with TRBD1. The V segment lost 1 base and the J segment 1 base; nucleotides outside the gene matches: 0. The CDR3 totals 15 residues. CDR1 and CDR2 (germline): LNHDA, SQIVND (reference sequence). The DNA for the CDR3 is TGTGCCAGTAGTATAGGACAGGGGGCGAACACTGAAGCTTTCTTT. Amino acid sequence: CASSIGQGANTEAFF.

This clone appeared once. This chain links TRBV7-3 with TRBJ1-2; D gene unclear. The CDR3 covers 13 residues. V was shortened by 4 bases and J by 5 bases, with 11 bases between the two germline ends. The germline V gene encodes CDR1 SGHTA and CDR2 FQGTGA. CDR3 DNA: TGTGCCAGCAGCTCCGGGCGGGGATATGGCTACACCTTC. As protein: CASSSGRGYGYTF.